Shown below are 21 T cell receptor beta chains from a single sample sequenced in a study of cytomegalovirus exposure and HLA in healthy donors (dated by TCRdb to about 2017). To prepare the library, the immunoSEQ multiplex PCR assay was applied. The multiplex PCR relied on a mix of 60 forward primers for TCR Vbeta segments and 13 reverse primers for TCR Jbeta segments. TCRdb mirrors the immuneACCESS table, restricted to in-frame sequences. Some clones are absent from its copies; in checked studies, under half trace to an unresolved V gene, and the reason for the others is unknown. The sample table lists about 160,000 clones, 84% of them with a count of one. 1% of the sample is held by the ten biggest clonotypes. The sequencing input was PBMCs. The source of these receptors is a man aged 30 to 45 in good health and CMV-seronegative.

The rearrangement joins TRBV11-3 to TRBJ2-1; D is possibly TRBD2 (5 bases). CDR3 length: 15 residues. In germline, CDR1 is SGHNT, CDR2 YENEEA. With 3 bases removed from V and 0 bases from J, the gap between germline ends came to 9 bases. This CDR3 is CASSFEGNSYNEQFF. The CDR3 nucleotides are TGTGCCAGCAGCTTCGAGGGTAACTCCTACAATGAGCAGTTCTTC.

This rearrangement joins TRBV14 to TRBJ1-1, with 7 bases that match TRBD1. There are 14 residues in the CDR3. V dropped 4 bases and J dropped 10; count of bases not matched to a gene: 12. CDR1 and CDR2 from the germline V gene are SGHDN and FVKESK. CDR3 amino acids: CASSLRTGPSGAFF. Here the CDR3 DNA reads TGTGCCAGCAGCCTCCGGACAGGCCCCTCGGGAGCTTTCTTT.

The genes are TRBV4-3 and TRBJ1-4; 7 positions match TRBD1. With V trimmed by 4 bases and J by 5 bases, 7 bases remained unmatched. The CDR3 contains 15 residues. Germline lookup yields CDR1 LGHNA and CDR2 YSLEER. The CDR3 region has the DNA TGCGCCAGCAGCCGACGTGGGACAGTGAATGAAAAACTGTTTTTT. Its protein product is CASSRRGTVNEKLFF.

The chain carries TRBV5-1 and TRBJ1-1; TRBD1 is a possible D gene (5 bases). The V end was cut by 1 base, the J end by 1 base, with 14 bases between. Germline V gene data show CDR1 as SGHRS and CDR2 as YFSETQ. The CDR3 length is 16 residues. CDR3 residues: CASSLTPGVGNTEAFF. CDR3 in DNA: TGCGCCAGCAGCTTGACGCCGGGGGTGGGGAACACTGAAGCTTTCTTT.

This chain connects TRBV7-9 to TRBJ2-5; 7 nucleotides line up with TRBD2. The length of the CDR3 is 17 residues. J lost 2 bases, V lost 1 base, and 10 bases had no gene match. CDR1 and CDR2 (germline): SEHNR, FQNEAQ (reference sequence). The CDR3 region has the DNA TGTGCCAGCAGCTTAGGGAGTTTTGCGGGAGAACAAGAGACCCAGTACTTC. Encoded protein: CASSLGSFAGEQETQYF.

This chain connects TRBV27 to TRBJ2-7; 9 nucleotides match TRBD1. Germline values: CDR1 MNHEY, CDR2 SMNVEV (reference sequence). This CDR3 spans 15 amino acids. Trimming at V came to 3 bases and at J to 7 bases, leaving 10 bases not matched to a gene. CDR3: CASSLGDRAHGEQYF. The CDR3 DNA follows: TGTGCCAGCAGTTTGGGGGACAGGGCCCATGGGGAGCAGTACTTC.

The chain couples TRBV11-2 to TRBJ2-1; 11 bases align to TRBD1. There are 15 residues in the CDR3. V shed 2 bases and J 8 bases; nucleotides not matched to a gene: 5. Germline values: CDR1 SGHAT, CDR2 FQNNGV. The CDR3 DNA sequence: TGTGCCAGCAGCTTACCGGGACAGGGGGTCTATGAGCAGTTCTTC. This translates into CASSLPGQGVYEQFF.

The chain combines TRBV2 with TRBJ2-1, with 9 bases fitting TRBD1. Germline lookup yields CDR1 SNHLY and CDR2 FYNNEI. The CDR3 runs to 15 residues. The ends lost 6 bases at V and 5 bases at J; junction bases unmatched: 8. This CDR3 is CASRDRGAMDNEQFF. CDR3 DNA sequence: TGTGCCAGCAGAGACAGGGGGGCGATGGACAATGAGCAGTTCTTC.

V is TRBV29-1 and J is TRBJ2-5; TRBD2 is a possible D gene (7 bases). CDR1 SQVTM and CDR2 ANQGSEA come from the germline V gene. The CDR3 has 13 amino acids. Trimming left V 7 bases short and J 5 bases short, with 17 bases between. The CDR3 region has the DNA TGCAGCGGGGGAGGGGGTTCGGGGGAGACCCAGTACTTC. Its protein is CSGGGGSGETQYF.

The chain uses TRBV10-3 and TRBJ2-2, with 10 bases fitting TRBD2. The CDR3 is made up of 16 amino acids. Germline V gives CDR1 ENHRY, CDR2 SYGVKD. V trimming: 6 bases; J trimming: 2 bases; junction bases outside the gene matches: 6. The CDR3 DNA is TGTGCCATCAGCGAGCTAGCGGGAGATAACACCGGGGAGCTGTTTTTT. Amino acid sequence: CAISELAGDNTGELFF.

The genes are TRBV25-1 and TRBJ1-1; possibly TRBD1 for D (5 bases). The CDR3 spans 14 residues. Per germline, CDR1 MGHDK and CDR2 SYGVNS. V lost 3 bases to trimming and J lost 7 bases, with 15 bases between them. The DNA for the CDR3 is TGTGCCAGCAGTGATCCTCAGGGATGGGGTGAAGCTTTCTTT. This codes for CASSDPQGWGEAFF.

V gene TRBV7-6 combines with J gene TRBJ2-2, with 10 bases matching TRBD1. Germline CDR1 reads SGHVS; CDR2 reads FNYEAQ. With 5 bases clipped from V and 0 bases from J, the junction kept 6 bases outside the gene matches. The CDR3 is made up of 17 amino acids. The CDR3 loop reads CASSPLGTGANTGELFF. The DNA of the CDR3 is TGTGCCAGCAGCCCCCTTGGGACAGGGGCGAACACCGGGGAGCTGTTTTTT.

The chain carries TRBV29-1 and TRBJ2-7; 9 bases line up with TRBD2. CDR3 length: 16 amino acids. Per the germline V gene, CDR1 is SQVTM and CDR2 is ANQGSEA. V shed 0 bases and J 3 bases; nucleotides not matched to a gene: 9. The CDR3: CSVEEASGVRLYEQYF. In nucleotides, the CDR3 is TGCAGCGTTGAAGAAGCTAGCGGGGTTCGGCTCTACGAGCAGTACTTC.

The chain joins TRBV11-2 to TRBJ2-7; tentatively, D is TRBD1 (5 bases). Germline V gene sequence: CDR1 SGHAT, CDR2 FQNNGV. V shed 5 bases and J shed 5 bases, with 19 bases lying between them. The CDR3 totals 15 residues. The CDR3 loop reads CASSPPSMWGHEQYF. In DNA, the CDR3 is TGTGCCAGCAGCCCACCCTCCATGTGGGGCCACGAGCAGTACTTC.

This chain connects TRBV21-1 to TRBJ2-3; the DNA was not compared with TRBD1, the D call given in the table. TRBV21-1 constitutes a pseudogene. The CDR3 is 14 amino acids. CDR3: CADSGTGSTDTQYF. The CDR3 DNA sequence: TGTGCCGACTCAGGGACAGGGAGCACAGATACGCAGTATTTT.

The chain couples TRBV5-4 to TRBJ2-3; the D gene is possibly TRBD1 (5 bases). Per the germline V gene, CDR1 is SGHNT and CDR2 is YYREEE (reference sequence). Trimming removed 3 bases from V and 8 bases from J, with 19 bases in between. This CDR3 is 15 amino acids long. The CDR3 loop reads CASSSPSRDSVTQYF. The CDR3 nucleotides are TGTGCCAGCAGCTCCCCTTCTAGAGACAGTGTTACGCAGTATTTT.

This chain uses TRBV27 with TRBJ2-7, with D possibly TRBD1 on 6 matching bases. Trimming left V 4 bases short and J 13 bases short, with 14 bases between. Germline V gives CDR1 MNHEY, CDR2 SMNVEV (reference sequence). This CDR3 is built from 11 residues. In DNA form, the CDR3 reads TGTGCCAGCAGTTCTCGGACAGTTTCCTACTTC. Amino acids: CASSSRTVSYF.

A few counts support this clone. The chain uses TRBV7-2 and TRBJ2-5; 7 bases are a match to TRBD1. The CDR3 contains 15 residues. The germline V gene encodes CDR1 SGHTA and CDR2 FQGNSA. V shed 0 bases and J 2 bases; nucleotides not matched to a gene: 3. The CDR3 here is CASSLASRGQETQYF. DNA of the CDR3: TGTGCCAGCAGCTTAGCGTCCAGGGGGCAAGAGACCCAGTACTTC.

The chain uses TRBV28 and TRBJ2-3, with D possibly being TRBD2 (5 bases). There are 14 residues in the CDR3. Between the trimmed V and J ends, which lost 7 bases and 3 bases, there was a span of 14 bases. CDR1 is MDHEN, CDR2 SYDVKM, per germline. CDR3 sequence reads: CASNPLLETDTQYF. CDR3 nucleotides: TGTGCCAGCAACCCCCTACTAGAAACAGATACGCAGTATTTT.

The chain couples TRBV19 to TRBJ2-3, with TRBD1 matching over 9 bases. The CDR3 has 15 amino acids. V was clipped by 6 bases and J by 3 bases; unmatched bases: 7. The V gene's germline CDR1 is LNHDA and CDR2 SQIVND (reference sequence). The CDR3 sequence is CASSGGTGWTDTQYF. CDR3 in DNA: TGTGCCAGTAGCGGGGGGACAGGGTGGACAGATACGCAGTATTTT.

V gene TRBV7-6 combines with J gene TRBJ2-5, with 7 nucleotides matching TRBD1. The germline V gene has CDR1 SGHVS and CDR2 FNYEAQ. There are 18 residues in the CDR3. V lost 8 bases to trimming and J lost 1 base; unmatched junction nucleotides: 19. CDR3 nucleotides: TGTGCCAGCGGGTTCAAAGCTTCAGACAGGGAATGCCAAGAGACCCAGTACTTC. This codes for CASGFKASDRECQETQYF.